The rows below give T cell receptor beta chains drawn from one sample of a study of blood T cell repertoires in COVID-19. The protocol was immunoSEQ multiplex PCR, while the TCRdb copy is restricted to in-frame clones and leaves out a portion. The sample includes 360,000 or so clones, roughly 90% of them seen just once. The material sequenced was peripheral blood. Receptors were obtained from a woman in her fifties or sixties with COVID-19, enrolled during active disease. Each CDR3 is given with its conserved first and last residue. D genes are given only for firm matches. Rows may omit the clone size; those that give it use once, few, many or a size class.

d_call j_call v_call clone_size cdr3_aa cdr3_nt
NA TRBJ2-2 TRBV7-9 NA CASSHRDTNTGELFF TGTGCCAGCAGCCACCGGGACACGAACACCGGGGAGCTGTTTTTT
NA TRBJ2-7 TRBV28 NA CASSPYLGGSYEQYF TGTGCCAGCAGTCCCTATTTGGGGGGATCGTACGAGCAGTACTTC
NA TRBJ1-2 TRBV3-1/TRBV3-2 NA CASSPSNGYGYTF TGTGCCAGCAGCCCGTCAAACGGCTATGGCTACACCTTC
TRBD1 TRBJ1-6 TRBV2 NA CASSAGQGLPPLHF TGTGCCAGCAGCGCGGGACAGGGCCTTCCACCCCTCCACTTT
NA TRBJ2-1 TRBV24-1 NA CATSDLDSPTAFF TGTGCCACCAGTGATTTGGACTCCCCAACGGCGTTCTTC
TRBD2 TRBJ2-4 TRBV6-1 NA CASSEQRGGSTLAKNIQYF TGTGCCAGCAGTGAACAGCGGGGGGGAAGCACGTTAGCCAAAAACATTCAGTACTTC
TRBD1 TRBJ1-1 TRBV10-1 NA CASSERGQGYTEAFF TGCGCCAGCAGTGAGCGGGGACAGGGCTATACTGAAGCTTTCTTT
NA TRBJ1-1 TRBV5-1 NA CATAEGAPNTEAFF TGCGCCACCGCGGAAGGGGCTCCGAACACTGAAGCTTTCTTT
NA TRBJ1-2 TRBV5-1 NA CASSFGEVNYGYTF TGCGCCAGCAGCTTCGGTGAGGTTAACTATGGCTACACCTTC
TRBD1 TRBJ1-2 TRBV5-1 NA CASSLLPGQGRLNYGYTF TGCGCCAGCAGCCTGCTACCGGGACAGGGACGATTAAACTATGGCTACACCTTC
NA TRBJ1-5 TRBV25-1 NA CASSEWGGSNQPQHF TGTGCCAGCAGTGAATGGGGAGGGAGCAATCAGCCCCAGCATTTT
NA TRBJ1-5 TRBV6-1 NA CASREAGGQPQHF TGTGCCAGCAGGGAGGCAGGAGGTCAGCCCCAGCATTTT
TRBD1 TRBJ1-1 TRBV5-1 NA CASSRIGTGNTEAFF TGCGCCAGCAGCCGCATTGGGACAGGGAACACTGAAGCTTTCTTT
NA TRBJ1-1 TRBV19 NA CASSIGQGLTEAFF TGTGCCAGTAGTATCGGGCAGGGGCTCACTGAAGCTTTCTTT
TRBD2 TRBJ2-5 TRBV3-1/TRBV3-2 NA CASSQGTSGGLGETQYF TGTGCCAGCAGCCAAGGGACTAGCGGGGGCCTGGGGGAGACCCAGTACTTC
TRBD1 TRBJ1-1 TRBV5-1 NA CASSLRGQGVNTEAFF TGCGCCAGCAGCTTGCGGGGACAGGGGGTTAACACTGAAGCTTTCTTT
NA TRBJ1-4 TRBV6-6 NA CASSPPGAGNEKLFF TGTGCCAGCAGTCCCCCCGGGGCGGGAAATGAAAAACTGTTTTTT
NA TRBJ2-1 TRBV25-1 NA CASSESAGTREQFF TGTGCCAGCAGTGAATCCGCGGGCACGCGGGAGCAGTTCTTC
NA TRBJ1-5 TRBV2 NA CASSGGGGNQPQHF TGTGCCAGCAGTGGAGGGGGTGGCAATCAGCCCCAGCATTTT
TRBD1 TRBJ1-1 TRBV19 NA CASSIGGGLGTGMARTEAFF TGTGCCAGTAGTATAGGAGGGGGACTGGGGACAGGAATGGCCAGGACTGAAGCTTTCTTT
TRBD1 TRBJ2-3 TRBV7-3 NA CASSPGTVADTQYF TGTGCCAGCAGCCCTGGGACAGTCGCAGATACGCAGTATTTT
NA TRBJ2-4 TRBV18 NA CASSPPSRVAKNIQYF TGTGCCAGCTCACCACCCTCGAGAGTGGCCAAAAACATTCAGTACTTC
TRBD2 TRBJ2-3 TRBV18 NA CASSYGLAEGTQYF TGTGCCAGCTCATATGGACTAGCAGAAGGTACGCAGTATTTT
TRBD1 TRBJ1-5 TRBV30 NA CAWSVAFGRGLNQPQHF TGTGCCTGGAGTGTAGCCTTCGGCAGGGGGCTCAATCAGCCCCAGCATTTT
TRBD1 TRBJ1-2 TRBV12-3/TRBV12-4 NA CASRPDRTYGYTF TGTGCCAGCAGACCGGACAGGACCTATGGCTACACCTTC
TRBD1 TRBJ1-1 TRBV5-1 NA CASRDRGFTEAFF TGCGCCAGCAGGGACAGGGGATTCACTGAAGCTTTCTTT
NA TRBJ2-1 TRBV6-2/TRBV6-3 NA CASSYPRDGSSYNEQFF TGTGCCAGCAGTTACCCAAGGGACGGGAGCTCCTACAATGAGCAGTTCTTC
TRBD1 TRBJ1-3 TRBV7-9 NA CASSTRQGDAGNTIYF TGTGCCAGCAGCACCAGACAGGGGGATGCTGGAAACACCATATATTTT
NA TRBJ1-1 TRBV6-5 NA CASSYSQGNTEAFF TGTGCCAGCAGTTACTCTCAGGGTAACACTGAAGCTTTCTTT
TRBD1 TRBJ1-2 TRBV7-9 NA CASSLQGDPNYGYTF TGTGCCAGCAGCTTACAGGGGGACCCAAACTATGGCTACACCTTC
NA TRBJ2-1 TRBV9 NA CASSVEGTPYNEQFF TGTGCCAGCAGCGTGGAGGGGACTCCCTACAATGAGCAGTTCTTC
NA TRBJ1-1 TRBV5-4 NA CASSLERVTEAFF TGTGCCAGCAGCCTGGAGAGGGTCACTGAAGCTTTCTTT
NA TRBJ1-1 TRBV19 NA CASVAEFWSTEAFF TGTGCCAGTGTTGCGGAGTTCTGGAGCACTGAAGCTTTCTTT
TRBD1 TRBJ1-6 TRBV18 NA CASSPPKGADSPLHF TGTGCCAGCTCACCACCGAAGGGGGCAGATTCACCCCTCCACTTT
NA TRBJ1-1 TRBV6-5 NA CASSRGEAMNTEAFF TGTGCCAGCAGTCGCGGGGAGGCTATGAACACTGAAGCTTTCTTT
NA TRBJ1-1 TRBV5-4 NA CASSSIGGGTEAFF TGTGCCAGCAGCTCCATTGGAGGAGGGACTGAAGCTTTCTTT
NA TRBJ2-7 TRBV7-2 NA CASSLDRGAFYEQYF TGTGCCAGCAGCTTAGACCGGGGGGCCTTCTACGAGCAGTACTTC
TRBD1 TRBJ1-5 TRBV19 once CASSPGQGRRQPQHF TGTGCCAGTAGTCCGGGACAGGGGCGTCGACAGCCCCAGCATTTT
NA TRBJ1-1 TRBV12-3/TRBV12-4 NA CASSSAENTEAFF TGTGCCAGCAGTTCCGCGGAGAACACTGAAGCTTTCTTT
TRBD1 TRBJ1-6 TRBV2 once CASRWGTGDNSPLHF TGTGCCAGCAGGTGGGGGACAGGAGATAATTCACCCCTCCACTTT
NA TRBJ2-7 TRBV18 once CASSQGSLGEQYF TGTGCCAGCTCACAGGGGTCCCTTGGGGAGCAGTACTTC
NA TRBJ1-1 TRBV29-1 NA CSVEVSLNTEAFF TGCAGCGTTGAAGTCAGTCTGAACACTGAAGCTTTCTTT
NA TRBJ1-4 TRBV5-4 NA CASSLGQNNEKLFF TGTGCCAGCAGCTTGGGACAGAATAATGAAAAACTGTTTTTT
TRBD1 TRBJ1-2 TRBV15 NA CATSSRTGDYGYTF TGTGCCACCAGCAGTCGAACAGGGGACTATGGCTACACCTTC
NA TRBJ2-2 TRBV6-5 NA CASSSTWNTGELFF TGTGCCAGCAGTTCTACGTGGAACACCGGGGAGCTGTTTTTT
NA TRBJ2-1 TRBV9 once CASSADPGEQFF TGTGCCAGCAGCGCTGACCCGGGTGAGCAGTTCTTC
NA TRBJ2-7 TRBV28 NA CASSSNGLPGGYEQYF TGTGCCAGCAGTTCCAACGGACTCCCCGGAGGATACGAGCAGTACTTC
NA TRBJ1-4 TRBV18 NA CASSHGQNNEKLFF TGTGCCAGCTCACACGGACAGAATAATGAAAAACTGTTTTTT
TRBD1 TRBJ1-2 TRBV12-3/TRBV12-4 NA CASTRGQGYGYTF TGTGCCAGCACCCGCGGACAGGGTTATGGCTACACCTTC
TRBD2 TRBJ2-1 TRBV11-2 NA CASSSIRLAGGPNEQFF TGTGCCAGCAGCTCAATTAGACTAGCGGGGGGGCCCAATGAGCAGTTCTTC